These T cell receptor beta chains were read from a single sample in a study of shared clonotypes between healthy human individuals. Repertoires were generated with immunoSEQ multiplex PCR, while TCRdb's copy carries only in-frame clones and drops some. The data contain about 1.1 million clones, roughly 74% of them singletons. Sequenced sample: memory CD4+ T cells from PBMCs. All receptors derive from a man aged 18 to 29 in good health. Some clones in this sample may be carry-over from other donors' samples. Both conserved end residues are part of each CDR3. D genes are given only for firm matches. Clone size, where shown, is once, few, many, or a class for clones that have expanded.

v_gene: TRBV6-5
abundance: -
j_gene: TRBJ1-1
d_gene: TRBD1
CDR3aa: CASNTPQGENTEAFF
CDR3nt: TGTGCCAGCAACACCCCACAGGGGGAGAACACTGAAGCTTTCTTT

v_gene: TRBV19
abundance: -
j_gene: TRBJ2-2
d_gene: TRBD1
CDR3aa: CASSHRGEAGELFF
CDR3nt: TGTGCCAGTAGCCACAGGGGAGAAGCCGGGGAGCTGTTTTTT

v_gene: TRBV9
abundance: -
j_gene: TRBJ1-4
d_gene: -
CDR3aa: CASSVGARMEKLFF
CDR3nt: TGTGCCAGCAGCGTAGGGGCTCGGATGGAAAAACTGTTTTTT

v_gene: TRBV28
abundance: -
j_gene: TRBJ1-1
d_gene: TRBD1
CDR3aa: CASRTGGPSGEAFF
CDR3nt: TGTGCCAGCCGGACAGGGGGCCCCTCGGGAGAAGCTTTCTTT

v_gene: TRBV2
abundance: -
j_gene: TRBJ2-5
d_gene: TRBD2
CDR3aa: CASTGLHGLAGTKTQYF
CDR3nt: TGTGCCAGCACCGGTCTCCATGGACTAGCGGGAACAAAGACCCAGTACTTC

v_gene: TRBV11-3
abundance: -
j_gene: TRBJ2-6
d_gene: TRBD1
CDR3aa: CASSPGQGISGANVLTF
CDR3nt: TGTGCCAGCAGCCCGGGACAGGGGATCTCTGGGGCCAACGTCCTGACTTTC

v_gene: TRBV5-1
abundance: -
j_gene: TRBJ2-3
d_gene: -
CDR3aa: CASSLGDRADTQYF
CDR3nt: TGCGCCAGCAGCTTGGGGGACCGGGCAGATACGCAGTATTTT

v_gene: TRBV7-8
abundance: -
j_gene: TRBJ2-1
d_gene: -
CDR3aa: CASSLSREDQFF
CDR3nt: TGTGCCAGCAGCTTATCGCGGGAAGATCAGTTCTTC

v_gene: TRBV7-8
abundance: -
j_gene: TRBJ2-1
d_gene: -
CDR3aa: CASSLVVGEQFF
CDR3nt: TGTGCCAGCAGCTTAGTGGTCGGTGAGCAGTTCTTC

v_gene: TRBV6-5
abundance: -
j_gene: TRBJ2-7
d_gene: TRBD2
CDR3aa: CASSGGLAGGGEQYF
CDR3nt: TGTGCCAGCAGCGGGGGACTAGCGGGAGGAGGGGAGCAGTACTTC

v_gene: TRBV30
abundance: -
j_gene: TRBJ1-5
d_gene: -
CDR3aa: CAWRSPGHQPQHF
CDR3nt: TGTGCCTGGAGGTCGCCTGGGCATCAGCCCCAGCATTTT

v_gene: TRBV7-2
abundance: many
j_gene: TRBJ1-5
d_gene: -
CDR3aa: CASSSIPWYQGNQPQHF
CDR3nt: TGTGCCAGCAGCTCAATCCCATGGTATCAAGGCAATCAGCCCCAGCATTTT

v_gene: TRBV5-1
abundance: -
j_gene: TRBJ2-5
d_gene: TRBD1
CDR3aa: CASSSTGTEETQYF
CDR3nt: TGCGCCAGCAGCAGTACCGGGACAGAAGAGACCCAGTACTTC

v_gene: TRBV29-1
abundance: -
j_gene: TRBJ2-1
d_gene: -
CDR3aa: CSVEGGREATYNEQFF
CDR3nt: TGCAGCGTTGAAGGTGGCAGGGAAGCAACCTACAATGAGCAGTTCTTC

v_gene: TRBV7-6
abundance: few
j_gene: TRBJ2-7
d_gene: TRBD2
CDR3aa: CASSQLAGARYEQYF
CDR3nt: TGTGCCAGCAGTCAACTAGCGGGAGCGCGCTACGAGCAGTACTTC

v_gene: TRBV27
abundance: -
j_gene: TRBJ2-7
d_gene: TRBD2
CDR3aa: CASSRRLAGSYEQYF
CDR3nt: TGTGCCAGCAGTAGACGACTAGCGGGGTCCTACGAGCAGTACTTC

v_gene: TRBV27
abundance: few
j_gene: TRBJ1-1
d_gene: TRBD1
CDR3aa: CASRSTGGTEAFF
CDR3nt: TGTGCCAGCAGATCGACAGGGGGCACTGAAGCTTTCTTT

v_gene: TRBV5-1
abundance: -
j_gene: TRBJ2-1
d_gene: -
CDR3aa: CASSAVSSDYNEQFF
CDR3nt: TGCGCCAGCAGCGCCGTGAGCTCTGATTACAATGAGCAGTTCTTC

v_gene: TRBV5-6
abundance: -
j_gene: TRBJ1-4
d_gene: TRBD1
CDR3aa: CASSPGTGSTNEKLFF
CDR3nt: TGTGCCAGCAGCCCTGGGACAGGGTCAACTAATGAAAAACTGTTTTTT

v_gene: TRBV2
abundance: -
j_gene: TRBJ1-3
d_gene: -
CDR3aa: CASSGSFSGNTIYF
CDR3nt: TGTGCCAGCAGTGGGTCCTTCTCTGGAAACACCATATATTTT

v_gene: TRBV19
abundance: once
j_gene: TRBJ2-7
d_gene: TRBD2
CDR3aa: CASSTAQTSGSSYEQYF
CDR3nt: TGTGCCAGTAGTACCGCTCAGACTAGCGGGAGCTCCTACGAGCAGTACTTC

v_gene: TRBV9
abundance: once
j_gene: TRBJ1-4
d_gene: TRBD1
CDR3aa: CASSAGTATNEKLFF
CDR3nt: TGTGCCAGCAGCGCCGGGACAGCTACTAATGAAAAACTGTTTTTT

v_gene: TRBV7-8
abundance: -
j_gene: TRBJ2-5
d_gene: TRBD2
CDR3aa: CASSPFGRQLQETQYF
CDR3nt: TGTGCCAGCAGCCCTTTCGGGAGGCAGTTGCAAGAGACCCAGTACTTC

v_gene: TRBV28
abundance: -
j_gene: TRBJ2-1
d_gene: -
CDR3aa: CASVPGQPLRNEQFF
CDR3nt: TGTGCCAGCGTCCCCGGACAGCCACTAAGGAATGAGCAGTTCTTC

v_gene: TRBV5-5
abundance: -
j_gene: TRBJ2-3
d_gene: TRBD1
CDR3aa: CASSLLDRGRSSASDTQYF
CDR3nt: TGTGCCAGCAGTTTGCTAGACAGGGGACGAAGTAGCGCATCAGATACGCAGTATTTT

v_gene: TRBV12-1
abundance: -
j_gene: TRBJ2-3
d_gene: -
CDR3aa: CASSCGTLCTDTQYF
CDR3nt: TGTGCCAGCAGCTGCGGGACTCTATGCACAGATACGCAGTATTTT

v_gene: TRBV9
abundance: -
j_gene: TRBJ2-1
d_gene: -
CDR3aa: CASSVNSGGVTAGISYNEQFF
CDR3nt: TGTGCCAGCAGCGTTAACTCTGGAGGGGTAACGGCGGGTATCTCCTACAATGAGCAGTTCTTC

v_gene: TRBV7-9
abundance: -
j_gene: TRBJ2-4
d_gene: TRBD1
CDR3aa: CASSATGMAKNIQYF
CDR3nt: TGTGCCAGCAGCGCGACAGGGATGGCCAAAAACATTCAGTACTTC

v_gene: TRBV6-6
abundance: -
j_gene: TRBJ2-2
d_gene: -
CDR3aa: CASSPRLNTGELFF
CDR3nt: TGTGCCAGCAGCCCTAGGCTTAACACCGGGGAGCTGTTTTTT

v_gene: TRBV6-5
abundance: -
j_gene: TRBJ1-2
d_gene: TRBD1
CDR3aa: CASSRQGPSNYGYTF
CDR3nt: TGTGCCAGCAGCCGACAGGGCCCCTCTAACTATGGCTACACCTTC

v_gene: TRBV15
abundance: -
j_gene: TRBJ2-5
d_gene: -
CDR3aa: CATSRPWGRETQYF
CDR3nt: TGTGCCACCAGCAGACCGTGGGGGAGAGAGACCCAGTACTTC

v_gene: TRBV7-9
abundance: -
j_gene: TRBJ2-2
d_gene: TRBD2
CDR3aa: CASSPIAGGDTGELFF
CDR3nt: TGTGCCAGCAGCCCCATAGCGGGAGGAGACACCGGGGAGCTGTTTTTT

v_gene: TRBV30
abundance: many
j_gene: TRBJ2-3
d_gene: -
CDR3aa: CAWSEEGTDTQYF
CDR3nt: TGTGCCTGGAGTGAGGAGGGCACAGATACGCAGTATTTT

v_gene: TRBV9
abundance: many
j_gene: TRBJ2-7
d_gene: TRBD2
CDR3aa: CASSARGSTYEQYF
CDR3nt: TGTGCCAGCAGCGCTCGCGGGAGTACTTACGAGCAGTACTTC

v_gene: TRBV4-2
abundance: -
j_gene: TRBJ1-1
d_gene: -
CDR3aa: CASSQGAERDLEAFF
CDR3nt: TGTGCCAGCAGCCAAGGGGCCGAGAGGGACTTAGAAGCTTTCTTT

v_gene: TRBV2
abundance: -
j_gene: TRBJ2-7
d_gene: -
CDR3aa: CASSAGGSKAYEQYF
CDR3nt: TGTGCCAGCAGTGCAGGGGGGAGTAAGGCCTACGAGCAGTACTTC

v_gene: TRBV28
abundance: -
j_gene: TRBJ2-4
d_gene: TRBD2
CDR3aa: CASRPSGGIQYF
CDR3nt: TGTGCCAGCAGGCCCTCGGGAGGCATTCAGTACTTC

v_gene: TRBV5-4
abundance: few
j_gene: TRBJ2-5
d_gene: -
CDR3aa: CASSLWGSQETQYF
CDR3nt: TGTGCCAGCAGCTTGTGGGGGAGCCAAGAGACCCAGTACTTC

v_gene: TRBV15
abundance: -
j_gene: TRBJ2-5
d_gene: -
CDR3aa: CATSRDGGQETQYF
CDR3nt: TGTGCCACCAGCAGAGACGGGGGACAAGAGACCCAGTACTTC

v_gene: TRBV11-1
abundance: -
j_gene: TRBJ1-2
d_gene: TRBD1
CDR3aa: CASSLQGARGYTF
CDR3nt: TGTGCCAGCAGCCTCCAGGGGGCGCGTGGCTACACCTTC

v_gene: TRBV30
abundance: -
j_gene: TRBJ2-7
d_gene: -
CDR3aa: CAWSAGAYEQYF
CDR3nt: TGTGCCTGGAGTGCGGGGGCGTATGAGCAGTACTTC

v_gene: TRBV14
abundance: few
j_gene: TRBJ1-1
d_gene: -
CDR3aa: CASSSLGATEAFF
CDR3nt: TGTGCCAGCAGCTCCCTGGGGGCAACTGAAGCTTTCTTT

v_gene: TRBV2
abundance: -
j_gene: TRBJ2-4
d_gene: -
CDR3aa: CASSTDVLAKNIQYF
CDR3nt: TGTGCCAGCAGTACAGACGTCCTAGCCAAAAACATTCAGTACTTC

v_gene: TRBV5-1
abundance: -
j_gene: TRBJ2-2
d_gene: -
CDR3aa: CASSLTGNTGELFF
CDR3nt: TGCGCCAGCAGCTTGACAGGGAACACCGGGGAGCTGTTTTTT

v_gene: TRBV5-4
abundance: -
j_gene: TRBJ2-1
d_gene: TRBD2
CDR3aa: CASSSRLAGDLDEQFF
CDR3nt: TGTGCCAGCAGTTCTCGACTAGCGGGAGATTTAGACGAGCAGTTCTTC

v_gene: TRBV4-2
abundance: once
j_gene: TRBJ2-1
d_gene: TRBD1
CDR3aa: CASSPRNRGPIEGQFF
CDR3nt: TGTGCCAGCAGCCCCCGGAACAGGGGGCCAATAGAAGGGCAGTTCTTC

v_gene: TRBV5-1
abundance: -
j_gene: TRBJ1-3
d_gene: -
CDR3aa: CASSLVPGEFSGNTIYF
CDR3nt: TGCGCCAGCAGCTTAGTACCAGGGGAATTCTCTGGAAACACCATATATTTT

v_gene: TRBV7-9
abundance: -
j_gene: TRBJ1-2
d_gene: -
CDR3aa: CASSLGGPRDNYGYTF
CDR3nt: TGTGCCAGCAGCTTAGGGGGACCCAGGGATAACTATGGCTACACCTTC

v_gene: TRBV7-3
abundance: -
j_gene: TRBJ2-3
d_gene: TRBD1
CDR3aa: CASSKQTGADTQYF
CDR3nt: TGTGCCAGCAGCAAACAGACAGGGGCAGATACGCAGTATTTT

v_gene: TRBV10-3
abundance: -
j_gene: TRBJ2-1
d_gene: TRBD2
CDR3aa: CAISEGASGGLDEQFF
CDR3nt: TGTGCCATCAGTGAGGGGGCTAGCGGGGGCTTAGATGAGCAGTTCTTC

v_gene: TRBV5-1
abundance: few
j_gene: TRBJ1-4
d_gene: -
CDR3aa: CASSLGQVINEKLFF
CDR3nt: TGCGCCAGCAGCTTGGGACAGGTTATTAATGAAAAACTGTTTTTT

v_gene: TRBV4-1
abundance: few
j_gene: TRBJ2-1
d_gene: TRBD2
CDR3aa: CASSQGTSGGRNEQFF
CDR3nt: TGCGCCAGCAGCCAAGGGACTAGCGGGGGGCGGAATGAGCAGTTCTTC

v_gene: TRBV18
abundance: -
j_gene: TRBJ2-7
d_gene: TRBD2
CDR3aa: CASSSGLVSDEQYF
CDR3nt: TGTGCCAGCTCATCCGGACTAGTTAGCGACGAGCAGTACTTC